Below, 27 T cell receptor beta chains from the same sample are listed, as sequenced in a study of identical twins. TCRdb called the 5' RACE reads again in MiXCR, with one record for every CDR3 protein. The sample has approximately 140,000 distinct CDR3 sequences, roughly 3.3% seen once. The specimen sequenced was memory T cells sorted from blood. Source of these receptors: a man between 18 and 35 years old in good health.

With respect to this clonotype: A much larger clone is a single base away; this may be a read error. No conserved phenylalanine or tryptophan ends this CDR3, so it is likely a read error. The V and J genes are TRBV5-1 and TRBJ2-3, with TRBD2 identical over 13 bases. V lost 0 bases to trimming and J lost 4 bases; unmatched junction nucleotides: 2. Germline-derived CDR1 and CDR2 are SGHRS and YFSETQ. The CDR3 spans 16 residues. CDR3 bases: TGCGCCAGCAGCTTGGATGGACTAGCGGGAGCAGATACGCAGTATTAT. It is translated as CASSLDGLAGADTQYY.

This clonotype has ten or more counts. The V call is TRBV24-1, the J call TRBJ2-5, with 9 bases lining up with TRBD1. This CDR3 is built from 16 residues. The V gene end was trimmed by 0 bases and the J gene end by 5 bases; junction bases not matched to a gene: 6. From germline, CDR1 is KGHDR and CDR2 SFDVKD. The CDR3 nucleotides are TGTGCCACCAGTGATTTGGGGACAGGGACGGAGGAGACCCAGTACTTC. Amino acids: CATSDLGTGTEETQYF.

This clonotype was seen many times. This sequence joins TRBV20-1 and TRBJ2-1, with D tentatively TRBD2 (6 bases). V shed 5 bases and J shed 3 bases, with 14 bases lying between them. This CDR3 spans 14 amino acids. Per the germline V gene, CDR1 is DFQATT and CDR2 is SNEGSKA (reference sequence). The CDR3 region is CSAAPVGGYNEQFF. The DNA for the CDR3 is TGCAGTGCTGCCCCAGTCGGGGGCTACAATGAGCAGTTCTTC.

This clonotype occurred many times. This chain links TRBV24-1 with TRBJ2-5, with 8 bases lining up with TRBD1. The CDR3 covers 15 residues. The germline V gene has CDR1 KGHDR and CDR2 SFDVKD. The J segment lost 7 bases and the V segment lost 4 bases, leaving 10 bases of the junction unmatched. Here the CDR3 reads CATSDPGQATGTQYF. The CDR3 DNA reads TGTGCCACCAGTGACCCGGGACAGGCTACGGGGACCCAGTACTTC.

This clonotype showed up many times. The CDR3 region has the DNA TGTGCCAGCGGGACAGGAGTATGGGGCACAGATACGCAGTATTTT. This translates into CASGTGVWGTDTQYF. The chain links TRBV9 to TRBJ2-3; 8 bases align to TRBD1. Unmatched junction bases numbered 8, after V lost 7 bases and J lost 1 base. The germline gives CDR1 SGDLS, CDR2 YYNGEE. The CDR3 loop spans 15 amino acids.

This clonotype was seen many times. The rearrangement uses TRBV30 and TRBJ2-1; no definite D call. The V end was cut by 5 bases, the J end by 5 bases, with 4 bases between. The CDR3 covers 10 residues. CDR1 and CDR2 from the germline V gene are GTSNPN and SVGIG (reference sequence). The CDR3 loop is CAWADNEQFF. The CDR3 region has the DNA TGTGCCTGGGCCGACAATGAGCAGTTCTTC.

This clonotype was seen at least ten times. The gene calls are TRBV27 and TRBJ2-6; D gene ambiguous. The V gene's germline CDR1 is MNHEY and CDR2 SMNVEV (reference sequence). The V and J ends lost 3 bases and 3 bases respectively, with 12 bases between them. The CDR3 consists of 16 residues. This CDR3 reads CASSLGPLNGANVLTF. As DNA, the CDR3 is TGTGCCAGCAGTTTGGGCCCCCTTAATGGGGCCAACGTCCTGACTTTC.

In its sample, this clonotype was seen many times. This chain links TRBV7-3 with TRBJ2-3; no clear D. The V and J ends lost 5 bases and 5 bases respectively, with 11 bases between them. The CDR3 consists of 13 residues. The germline CDR1 and CDR2 sequences are SGHTA and FQGTGA. CDR3: CASSAQSRDTQYF. DNA of the CDR3: TGTGCCAGCAGCGCACAGTCCCGAGATACGCAGTATTTT.

This clonotype was observed at least ten times. The rearrangement joins TRBV6-1 to TRBJ2-1, with D perhaps TRBD2 (6 bases). CDR3 size: 14 residues. In germline, CDR1 is MNHNS, CDR2 SASEGT. The V gene lost 8 bases and the J gene lost 4 bases, with 15 bases spanning the gap. The chain's CDR3 is CASGKDYVYNEQFF. The DNA for the CDR3 is TGTGCCAGCGGGAAGGACTACGTTTACAATGAGCAGTTCTTC.

This clonotype was seen many times. The genes are TRBV5-6 and TRBJ2-1, with D hard to call. Trimming pared 1 base from V and 10 bases from J, leaving 12 bases between. The CDR3 loop spans 13 amino acids. In germline, CDR1 is SGHDT, CDR2 YYEEEE. This CDR3 reads CASSLSGPGEQFF. The CDR3 DNA reads TGTGCCAGCAGCTTGAGTGGGCCCGGGGAGCAGTTCTTC.

This clonotype occurred many times. The genes are TRBV7-2 and TRBJ2-7, with D possibly being TRBD2 (5 bases). This CDR3 has 13 residues. The V end lost 3 bases, the J end lost 7 bases, and 13 bases lay between the germline ends. The germline V gene has CDR1 SGHTA and CDR2 FQGNSA. The CDR3 loop is CASSFTRDREQYF. The CDR3 nucleotides read TGTGCCAGCAGCTTTACCCGGGATCGGGAGCAGTACTTC.

This clonotype has ten or more counts. V gene TRBV29-1 combines with J gene TRBJ2-7, with 7 bases fitting TRBD1. CDR1 is SQVTM, CDR2 ANQGSEA, per germline. V was pared by 2 bases and J by 5 bases, with 12 bases of the junction left unmatched. CDR3 length equals 15 residues. The CDR3 spells CSVEFRQGVGHEQYF. DNA for the CDR3: TGCAGCGTTGAATTTCGACAGGGTGTGGGCCACGAGCAGTACTTC.

This clonotype was counted ten times or more. The V and J genes are TRBV30 and TRBJ2-1; 11 bases agree with TRBD2. V trimming: 0 bases; J trimming: 9 bases; junction bases outside the gene matches: 7. CDR1 is GTSNPN, CDR2 SVGIG, per germline (reference sequence). This CDR3 comprises 15 residues. CDR3 region: CAWSVLAGAAGEQFF. In DNA, the CDR3 is TGTGCCTGGAGTGTACTAGCGGGAGCTGCGGGTGAGCAGTTCTTC.

This clonotype was observed at least ten times. The J gene is TRBJ2-7, the V gene TRBV4-2; TRBD2 might be the D (5 bases). This CDR3 is built from 13 residues. Germline assignment: CDR1 LGHNA and CDR2 YNFKEQ. The ends were cut back, 4 bases at V and 3 bases at J, with 10 bases in the middle. This CDR3 is CASSPVEGYEQYV. The DNA of the CDR3 is TGTGCCAGCAGCCCTGTAGAGGGCTACGAGCAGTACGTC.

As regards this clonotype: Just one base apart from a much larger clone, this may be a read error. V gene TRBV20-1 combines with J gene TRBJ2-7, with D hard to call. V lost 0 bases and J 6 bases, leaving 9 bases between the germline ends. Germline assignment: CDR1 DFQATT and CDR2 SNEGSKA (reference sequence). CDR3 length equals 12 residues. The chain's CDR3 is CSARDRYLEQYF. The CDR3 DNA follows: TGCAGTGCTAGAGATCGCTACCTCGAGCAGTACTTC.

This clonotype has a count of ten or more. The V call is TRBV27, the J call TRBJ1-4; a possible D gene is TRBD1 (6 bases). The germline V gene has CDR1 MNHEY and CDR2 SMNVEV (reference sequence). The CDR3 has 17 residues. The V gene lost 3 bases and the J gene lost 8 bases, with 22 bases spanning the gap. CDR3 sequence: CASSLYSSTGQLEKLFF. The CDR3 DNA reads as TGTGCCAGCAGTTTGTACTCCTCAACAGGGCAGTTGGAAAAACTGTTTTTT. Drawing the rest from reference TRBV27 and TRBJ1-4, the complete variable domain is EAQVTQNPRYLITVTGKKLTVTCSQNMNHEYMSWYRQDPGLGLRQIYYSMNVEVTDKGDVPEGYKVSRKEKRNFPLILESPSPNQTSLYFCASSLYSSTGQLEKLFFGSGTQLSVL.

The sample holds many counts of this clonotype. The chain employs TRBV6-5 and TRBJ1-5; D possibly corresponds to TRBD1 (6 bases). Trimming removed 3 bases from V and 5 bases from J, with 23 bases in between. From germline, CDR1 is MNHEY and CDR2 SVGAGI. CDR3 length equals 18 residues. The CDR3 loop reads CASSYDRPEGVRDQPQHF. CDR3 nucleotide sequence: TGTGCCAGCAGTTATGACCGGCCAGAGGGGGTCCGTGATCAGCCCCAGCATTTT.

This clonotype has a handful of counts. This chain connects TRBV11-2 to TRBJ1-4, with D unclear. CDR3 size: 17 residues. The V gene lost 5 bases and the J gene lost 0 bases, with 16 bases spanning the gap. Per the germline V gene, CDR1 is SGHAT and CDR2 is FQNNGV. The CDR3 spells CASSPNPRRATNEKLFF. The CDR3 DNA sequence: TGTGCCAGCAGCCCTAATCCCCGGCGGGCAACTAATGAAAAACTGTTTTTT.

CDR3 region: CAIKEPTVTDTQYF. CDR3 DNA sequence: TGTGCCATCAAAGAACCGACAGTCACAGATACGCAGTATTTT. V usage is TRBV10-3 and J usage is TRBJ2-3; tentative D call: TRBD1 (5 bases). The CDR3 is 14 amino acids. Per germline, CDR1 ENHRY and CDR2 SYGVKD. The V and J ends lost 7 bases and 2 bases respectively, with 13 bases between them.

The sample holds many counts of this clonotype. The rearrangement joins TRBV5-1 to TRBJ1-1, with 7 bases identical to TRBD1. The V gene end was trimmed by 3 bases and the J gene end by 4 bases; junction bases not matched to a gene: 9. CDR3 length: 15 amino acids. The germline V gene encodes CDR1 SGHRS and CDR2 YFSETQ. CDR3 in DNA: TGCGCCAGCAGCTGGGGGGCTGACAGGGCCACTGAAGCTTTCTTT. This translates into CASSWGADRATEAFF.

This clonotype showed up just a few times. The V gene is TRBV3-1, the J gene TRBJ2-1; D is perhaps TRBD1 or TRBD2 (6 bases each). Trimming took off 0 bases at V and 12 bases at J, with 12 bases between the two ends. CDR3 length: 13 amino acids. Germline V lookup: CDR1 LGHDT, CDR2 YNNKEL (reference sequence). CDR3 coding DNA: TGTGCCAGCAGCCAAGAACAAGAGGGGGGGCAGTTCTTC. Translating gives CASSQEQEGGQFF.

The chain has TRBV9 and TRBJ2-1; D possibly corresponds to TRBD2 (5 bases). V was clipped by 3 bases and J by 9 bases, with 16 bases between them. There are 14 residues in the CDR3. From germline, CDR1 is SGDLS and CDR2 YYNGEE. CDR3 in DNA: TGTGCCAGCAGCGGCCGGACGTACGCGGGTGAGCAGTTCTTC. This translates into CASSGRTYAGEQFF.

The sample holds many counts of this clonotype. V is TRBV7-6 and J is TRBJ2-7; 10 bases are a match to TRBD2. Germline lookup yields CDR1 SGHVS and CDR2 FNYEAQ. Unmatched junction bases numbered 2, after V lost 0 bases and J lost 0 bases. CDR3 length: 16 residues. CDR3 sequence: CASSLAPSGSSYEQYF. The CDR3 DNA reads as TGTGCCAGCAGCTTAGCGCCTAGCGGGAGCTCCTACGAGCAGTACTTC. The complete variable domain, with remaining parts taken from reference TRBV7-6 and TRBJ2-7, reads GAGVSQSPRYKVTKRGQDVALRCDPISGHVSLYWYRQALGQGPEFLTYFNYEAQQDKSGLPNDRFSAERPEGSISTLTIQRTEQRDSAMYRCASSLAPSGSSYEQYFGPGTRLTVT.

V usage is TRBV7-9 and J usage is TRBJ2-1; 9 bases fit TRBD1. Trimming removed 4 bases from V and 4 bases from J; junction bases left unmatched: 8. Germline V CDR1 and CDR2: SEHNR, FQNEAQ (reference sequence). The CDR3 loop spans 16 amino acids. CDR3 DNA sequence: TGTGCCAGCAGCTCCCGGACAGGGGCTACGTACAATGAGCAGTTCTTC. It codes for CASSSRTGATYNEQFF.

This clonotype was found many times. The CDR3 coding sequence is TGTGCCAGCAGCTTAGAGTTGGGGGGATTCTATGGCTACACCTTC. Its protein product is CASSLELGGFYGYTF. This chain uses TRBV7-9 with TRBJ1-2; maybe TRBD1 (5 bases). V lost 1 base and J lost 4, with 13 bases in between. The germline gives CDR1 SEHNR, CDR2 FQNEAQ (reference sequence). CDR3 length: 15 residues.

This clonotype appeared many times. The chain uses TRBV27 and TRBJ2-1; D is possibly TRBD1 (5 bases). The CDR3 has 17 residues. The V gene's germline CDR1 is MNHEY and CDR2 SMNVEV (reference sequence). V was clipped by 0 bases and J by 9 bases, with 21 bases between them. CDR3 loop: CASSLSASRGALGEQFF. The CDR3 region has the DNA TGTGCCAGCAGTTTATCGGCCTCTAGGGGTGCCTTAGGTGAGCAGTTCTTC.

This clonotype was seen ten or more times. The chain has TRBV20-1 and TRBJ2-5, with unresolved D. The V gene's germline CDR1 is DFQATT and CDR2 SNEGSKA (reference sequence). The CDR3 is 14 amino acids. V was pared by 5 bases and J by 5 bases, with 18 bases between. DNA for the CDR3: TGCAGTGCTCCCCTATGGGGAATACGGGAGACCCAGTACTTC. It codes for CSAPLWGIRETQYF.